This T cell receptor (beta chain) was observed in a study of technical replicates of blood from a handful of donors. This clone came up a few times. There are 16 residues in the CDR3. Germline assignment: CDR1 SGDLS and CDR2 YYNGEE. Between the trimmed V and J ends, which lost 0 bases and 0 bases, there was a span of 10 bases. This table comes from immunoSEQ multiplex PCR, and its TCRdb copy is limited to in-frame clones, with some not included. The sample includes tens of thousands of clones, roughly 86% of them seen just once. This sequence joins TRBV9 and TRBJ1-3; D is possibly TRBD1 (5 bases). The sample taken for sequencing was PBMCs. The sequence was collected from a human donor in good health. Some clones in this sample may be carry-over from other donors' samples. The CDR3 region has the DNA TGTGCCAGCAGCGTAGGGGGCAGCACCTCTGGAAACACCATATATTTT. This translates into CASSVGGSTSGNTIYF.